This TCR beta chain was obtained from a study of shared T cell receptors in the human thymus (dated by TCRdb to about 2021). Turning to the overall study: The study investigated the way shared, self-reactive T-cell receptor alpha chains are produced in the human thymus.

Libraries were made using the immunoSEQ multiplex PCR assay. Held by TCRdb, this immuneACCESS table contains in-frame sequences only and omits some clones. Under half of the omission traces to an unresolved V gene where checked; the cause of the rest is unknown. Counted in this sample were under 700,000 clones; more than 75% of them appeared once. Roughly 0.013% of the sample is taken by the ten largest. Points on this clone: Its specific antigen is unknown. No much larger clone exists at a distance of one base, and base qualities are not known.

Its CDR3 holds 15 amino acids, cysteine through phenylalanine. The entry retains the CDR3 DNA only, 45 bases that are in frame from base 1. Via the germline V gene, CDR1 is MNHEY and CDR2 SVGAGI. Germline trimming amounts to 6 bases on V and 0 bases on J, with 7 as the count of junction bases outside the gene matches. This same sample was also part of a study on human thymus T cells. As that second paper reports: The donors were immunologically healthy infants in Finland who had open corrective cardiac surgery for congenital heart defects. The thymus tissue came from surgical resects taken out during corrective cardiac surgery. V and J gene segment usage appeared biased in both thymic and peripheral blood repertoires. Highly overlapping thymic TCR repertoires among unrelated individuals were reported in the related research. The study described the TCR alpha and beta repertoires in under 10 infant thymus samples and four matching peripheral blood samples. The infant donors were about 7 to 250 days old, and the cohort included six or seven males and two females. Thymocytes were released mechanically from tissue and stored at -70 °C as pellets of about 9-32 million cells. A QIAsymphony instrument was used to extract genomic DNA from frozen cell pellets. The immunoSEQ multiplex PCR assay was used to amplify the TCRB and TCRAD loci from a standardized quantity of quality-controlled genomic DNA. Amplicons spanned the V(D)J region at a length sufficient to cover the CDR3 and identify V and J genes. The amplicons were sequenced on an Illumina platform via the commercial immunoSEQ service. Corrections for primer bias and sequencing errors followed previously described methods, while TCRAD and TCRB definitions were based on the IMGT database. immunoSEQ Analyzer 3.0 and VDJTools were used for repertoire analysis, which covered basic statistics, V/J segment usage, diversity estimates, rarefaction and pairwise overlap. Diversity was estimated with Chao1, ChaoE, Efron-Thisted, Shannon and inverse Simpson indices, and also on datasets down-sampled to the smallest sample. Repertoire overlap used strict matching of CDR3 nucleotide sequence, V gene and J gene, with Jaccard-based multidimensional scaling clustering. On average, roughly 800,000 unique TCRB clonotypes were obtained from thymus samples, compared with 65,000 to 90,000 from blood samples.

The chain employs TRBV6-5 and TRBJ2-7; 8 nucleotides in the junction match TRBD2. Sequencing was performed on thymocytes. This receptor was obtained from a boy under three years old with a congenital heart defect. Donor details come from another sample of the same person, matched by shared clones. The DNA reads TGTGCCAGCAGGGATAGCGGGGCCTCCTCCTACGAGCAGTACTTC. Translated, it gives CASRDSGASSYEQYF.